This T cell receptor (beta chain) originates from a study of CD8 T cells in ankylosing spondylitis. The CDR3 is made up of 15 amino acids. Losses at the gene ends were 6 bases for V and 9 bases for J; bases not matched to a gene: 7. CDR1 and CDR2 from the germline V gene are MNHEY and SVGEGT. Each CDR3 protein gets one entry after TCRdb re-called the 5' RACE reads with MiXCR. Seen here are about 92,000 distinct CDR3 sequences, around 9.4% observed once, and the top ten hold roughly 5.6%. In its sample, this clonotype was seen many times. This clonotype originated in a male donor with ankylosing spondylitis or in good health (not recorded which). The chain carries TRBV6-2 or TRBV6-3 and TRBJ2-1, with 14 positions matching TRBD2. Sequencing input: blood, either unsorted or a sorted T cell fraction (not recorded which). CDR3 in DNA: TGTGCCAGCAGGGAGACTAGCGGGGGGGCCATTGAGCAGTTCTTC. This codes for CASRETSGGAIEQFF.